One sample yielded the 17 T cell receptor beta chains listed below, sequenced in a study of blood T cell repertoires in COVID-19. Data came from immunoSEQ multiplex PCR; TCRdb stores just in-frame clones and leaves some out. The table lists about 240,000 clones, roughly 87% of them singletons. Specimen: PBMCs or T cells enriched from blood (not recorded which). The source of these receptors is a woman in her twenties or thirties with acute COVID-19.

The chain has TRBV5-5 and TRBJ1-2; TRBD1 aligns across 12 bases. The CDR3 consists of 17 residues. Germline loops: CDR1 SGHKS, CDR2 YYEKEE (reference sequence). Trimming cost V 1 base and J 4 bases; bases outside gene matches: 8. The CDR3: CASSLQLWDRGLYGYTF. For the CDR3, the DNA is TGTGCCAGCAGCTTGCAGCTTTGGGACAGGGGGCTCTATGGCTACACCTTC.

CDR3 nucleotide sequence: TGTGCCAGCAGCTTAGTCGCTACCGGGACAGTGAACACTGAAGCTTTCTTT. It encodes CASSLVATGTVNTEAFF. The chain employs TRBV7-4 and TRBJ1-1; 7 nucleotides match TRBD1. V dropped 1 base and J dropped 0; count of bases not matched to a gene: 8. Germline V gene sequence: CDR1 SGHVT, CDR2 SQSDAQ. The CDR3 spans 17 residues.

The chain recombines TRBV6-5 with TRBJ1-4, with unresolved D. V lost 5 bases, J lost 8 bases, and 6 bases lay in between. The CDR3 covers 11 residues. Germline V gene sequence: CDR1 MNHEY, CDR2 SVGAGI. DNA for the CDR3: TGTGCCAGCAGTACTTTGGAAAAACTGTTTTTT. Protein sequence: CASSTLEKLFF.

This CDR3 is CASSSEGAMETQYF. DNA of the CDR3: TGTGCCAGCAGCTCGGAGGGGGCTATGGAGACCCAGTACTTC. The chain joins TRBV5-4 to TRBJ2-5; tentatively, D is TRBD1 (7 bases). This CDR3 is 14 amino acids long. Germline CDR1 reads SGHNT; CDR2 reads YYREEE (reference sequence). V was cut by 3 bases and J by 5 bases, with 14 bases left in between. The full variable domain, rest sourced from reference TRBV5-4 and TRBJ2-5, is ETGVTQSPTHLIKTRGQQVTLRCSSQSGHNTVSWYQQALGQGPQFIFQYYREEENGRGNFPPRFSGLQFPNYSSELNVNALELDDSALYLCASSSEGAMETQYFGPGTRLLVL.

This chain uses TRBV29-1 with TRBJ1-2, with a possible D match to TRBD1 (6 bases). Germline assignment: CDR1 SQVTM and CDR2 ANQGSEA. This CDR3 comprises 12 residues. The ends were cut back, 3 bases at V and 4 bases at J, with 9 bases in the middle. CDR3 sequence: CSVEARGYGYTF. The CDR3 DNA reads TGCAGCGTTGAGGCCAGGGGCTATGGCTACACCTTC.

The table lists this clone with a count of one. The chain combines TRBV10-2 with TRBJ1-5; 8 bases match TRBD1. The CDR3 covers 15 residues. Germline values: CDR1 WSHSY, CDR2 SAAADI. The J segment lost 6 bases and the V segment lost 6 bases, leaving 10 bases of the junction unmatched. CDR3 loop: CASSPQGDRSQPQHF. The CDR3 DNA follows: TGCGCCAGCAGCCCACAGGGGGATCGGAGTCAGCCCCAGCATTTT.

V usage is TRBV5-4 and J usage is TRBJ2-5; 8 bases agree with TRBD2. The CDR3 totals 14 residues. V shed 5 bases and J 2 bases; nucleotides not matched to a gene: 5. Germline CDR1 is SGHNT and CDR2 is YYREEE (reference sequence). Written as DNA, the CDR3 is TGTGCCAGCAGTAACGCGGGAGGTCAAGAGACCCAGTACTTC. Its translation: CASSNAGGQETQYF.

V and J are TRBV28 and TRBJ1-2; no reliable D call. V was pared by 5 bases and J by 6 bases, with 10 bases between. Germline-derived CDR1 and CDR2 are MDHEN and SYDVKM. CDR3 length equals 12 residues. CDR3 nucleotides: TGTGCCAGCAGTGAGGAAGTCCATGGCTACACCTTC. This translates into CASSEEVHGYTF.

The CDR3 reads CASSKTPGQWPGELFF. The CDR3 bases are TGTGCCAGCAGCAAAACGCCGGGACAGTGGCCCGGGGAGCTGTTTTTT. The chain joins TRBV21-1 to TRBJ2-2; TRBD1 was called by the table and not checked on the DNA. TRBV21-1 is an annotated pseudogene. The CDR3 has 16 amino acids.

This clone was recorded only once. The chain recombines TRBV7-7 with TRBJ1-3; 8 bases are shared with TRBD1. The CDR3 sequence is 15 residues long. Germline-derived CDR1 and CDR2 are SSHAT and FNYEAQ (reference sequence). The CDR3 region is CASNHPRGHGNTIYF. In DNA form, the CDR3 reads TGTGCTAGTAACCACCCCAGGGGGCATGGAAACACCATATATTTT.

V gene TRBV30 combines with J gene TRBJ2-1; tentatively, D is TRBD2 (6 bases). Germline CDR1 is GTSNPN and CDR2 is SVGIG (reference sequence). The CDR3 runs to 17 residues. With 5 bases removed from V and 0 bases from J, the gap between germline ends came to 20 bases. The DNA of the CDR3 is TGTGCCTGGTGCCCCTCCCGGACTACCGGCTCCTACAATGAGCAGTTCTTC. It codes for CAWCPSRTTGSYNEQFF.

The chain is built from TRBV14 and TRBJ2-2; D may be TRBD2 (6 bases). Between the trimmed V and J ends, which lost 6 bases and 0 bases, there was a span of 11 bases. Germline CDR1 is SGHDN and CDR2 is FVKESK. The CDR3 sequence is 15 residues long. The DNA of the CDR3 is TGTGCCAGCAGGGGACTGGGGGCGAACACCGGGGAGCTGTTTTTT. This gives the protein CASRGLGANTGELFF.

This chain links TRBV2 with TRBJ1-5; tentative D call: TRBD1 (6 bases). Trimming took 7 bases from V and 0 from J, leaving 13 bases between them. There are 15 residues in the CDR3. Germline loops: CDR1 SNHLY, CDR2 FYNNEI. The CDR3 protein is CASTMTGYSNQPQHF. DNA for the CDR3: TGTGCCAGCACTATGACAGGATATAGCAATCAGCCCCAGCATTTT.

This clone was observed a few times. V and J are TRBV5-8 and TRBJ1-2; 7 bases line up with TRBD1. The CDR3 extends over 14 amino acids. V dropped 5 bases and J dropped 5; count of bases not matched to a gene: 9. Germline CDR1 SGHTS, CDR2 YDEGEE. The CDR3 reads CASRDDRASYGYTF. CDR3 bases: TGTGCCAGCAGAGATGACAGGGCTTCTTATGGCTACACCTTC.

J is TRBJ1-5 and V is TRBV25-1; TRBD1 is a possible D gene (5 bases). Per germline, CDR1 MGHDK and CDR2 SYGVNS. CDR3 length equals 14 residues. Trimming took off 8 bases at V and 0 bases at J, with 11 bases between the two ends. The CDR3 sequence is CASQNQGSNQPQHF. The DNA of the CDR3 is TGTGCCAGCCAGAATCAGGGTAGCAATCAGCCCCAGCATTTT.

The genes are TRBV18 and TRBJ2-1; D is perhaps TRBD2 (5 bases). The germline V gene has CDR1 KGHSH and CDR2 LQKENI. Trimming took off 2 bases at V and 8 bases at J, with 16 bases between the two ends. The CDR3 has 15 amino acids. Here the CDR3 DNA reads TGTGCCAGCTCACCAGTTGACTACCAAGTAGATGAGCAGTTCTTC. The encoded protein is CASSPVDYQVDEQFF.

The chain couples TRBV6-2 or TRBV6-3 to TRBJ2-7; no clear D gene. V was cut by 0 bases and J by 0 bases, with 6 bases left in between. The CDR3 is made up of 14 amino acids. Germline assignment: CDR1 MNHEY and CDR2 SVGEGT. CDR3 sequence: CASSYSSSSYEQYF. In DNA form, the CDR3 reads TGTGCCAGCAGTTACTCGTCGAGCTCCTACGAGCAGTACTTC.